The 30 T cell receptor beta chains given below trace back to one sample, sequenced in a study of blood T cell repertoires in COVID-19. Assay used: immunoSEQ multiplex PCR; TCRdb lists only in-frame clones, some missing. The data contain roughly 200,000 clones, 82% of them seen just once; the ten biggest clones take up 10% to 15%. Sequencing was carried out using PBMCs or T cells enriched from blood (not recorded which). The receptors originated from a man aged 35-49 years who had recovered from COVID-19.

This clone showed up just a few times. This chain joins TRBV4-2 and TRBJ1-2; 8 bases fit TRBD1. The CDR3 extends over 16 amino acids. The V and J ends lost 3 bases and 2 bases, in that order; junction bases with no gene match: 8. From germline, CDR1 is LGHNA and CDR2 YNFKEQ. This CDR3 reads CASSHRGQGRNYGYTF. CDR3 in DNA: TGTGCCAGCAGCCACCGAGGACAGGGAAGGAACTATGGCTACACCTTC.

The chain carries TRBV6-6 and TRBJ2-7, with TRBD2 as a possible D gene (5 bases). Germline CDR1 is MNHNY and CDR2 is SVGAGI (reference sequence). CDR3 length equals 13 residues. The V and J ends lost 4 bases and 7 bases respectively, with 14 bases between them. In nucleotides, the CDR3 is TGTGCCAGCAGTTTAAGGGTGGAGGAAGAGCAGTACGTC. This gives the protein CASSLRVEEEQYV.

The chain combines TRBV24-1 with TRBJ2-1; tentatively, D is TRBD2 (5 bases). V was pared by 4 bases and J by 10 bases, with 13 bases between. This CDR3 contains 13 residues. Per the germline V gene, CDR1 is KGHDR and CDR2 is SFDVKD. This CDR3 is CATSEPPGMEQFF. The CDR3 coding sequence is TGTGCCACCAGTGAACCGCCGGGGATGGAGCAGTTCTTC.

V and J are TRBV5-1 and TRBJ1-2, with D perhaps matching TRBD1 (5 bases). This CDR3 is built from 15 residues. V lost 4 bases to trimming and J lost 0 bases, with 13 bases between them. Germline lookup yields CDR1 SGHRS and CDR2 YFSETQ. The CDR3 DNA reads as TGCGCCAGCAGCCCTGCTGGGGCGACTAACTATGGCTACACCTTC. Translating gives CASSPAGATNYGYTF.

V usage is TRBV7-8 and J usage is TRBJ2-1; TRBD2 matches 8 bases. J gave up 6 bases and V 3 bases, and 10 bases lay outside the gene matches. CDR1 and CDR2 (germline): SGHVS, FQNEAQ. The CDR3 totals 16 residues. DNA of the CDR3: TGTGCCAGCAGCTTGCCGGGACTAGGAGGGGTCAATGAGCAGTTCTTC. It yields the protein CASSLPGLGGVNEQFF.

This sequence joins TRBV9 and TRBJ2-4; D not certain. The CDR3 length is 16 residues. The V end lost 0 bases, the J end lost 7 bases, and 17 bases lay between the germline ends. Germline V lookup: CDR1 SGDLS, CDR2 YYNGEE. For the CDR3, the DNA is TGTGCCAGCAGCGTAGATGACCGAGGAATGTGGAACATTCAGTACTTC. Translation gives CASSVDDRGMWNIQYF. The full variable domain, with the rest looked up from reference TRBV9 and TRBJ2-4, is DSGVTQTPKHLITATGQRVTLRCSPRSGDLSVYWYQQSLDQGLQFLIQYYNGEERAKGNILERFSAQQFPDLHSELNLSSLELGDSALYFCASSVDDRGMWNIQYFGAGTRLSVL.

The chain uses TRBV27 and TRBJ1-1, with no clear D. The CDR3 totals 16 residues. The V gene lost 3 bases and the J gene lost 1 base, with 15 bases spanning the gap. Per germline, CDR1 MNHEY and CDR2 SMNVEV (reference sequence). This CDR3 reads CASSFEPLWANTEAFF. The DNA of the CDR3 is TGTGCCAGCAGTTTTGAACCTTTGTGGGCGAACACTGAAGCTTTCTTT.

CDR3 residues: CASSLDRDSYEQYF. CDR3 DNA: TGTGCCAGCAGCTTAGACAGGGACTCCTACGAGCAGTACTTC. V and J are TRBV7-2 and TRBJ2-7, with a weak D call TRBD1 (6 bases). V was trimmed by 1 base and J by 0 bases, leaving 7 bases between them. The CDR3 length is 14 residues. The germline V gene encodes CDR1 SGHTA and CDR2 FQGNSA.

The chain couples TRBV11-2 to TRBJ1-2, with 12 bases identical to TRBD1. Losses at the gene ends were 4 bases for V and 2 bases for J; bases not matched to a gene: 8. The CDR3 has 17 residues. Germline V gives CDR1 SGHAT, CDR2 FQNNGV. CDR3 nucleotides: TGTGCCAGCAGCTCCGGGACAGGGGGCGACCTAAACTATGGCTACACCTTC. Encoded protein: CASSSGTGGDLNYGYTF.

This chain uses TRBV12-5 with TRBJ2-1; D remains unclear. V lost 3 bases and J lost 0, with 6 bases in between. Germline V gene lookup returns CDR1 LGHNT and CDR2 FRNRAP. The CDR3 covers 14 residues. CDR3 nucleotide sequence: TGTGCTAGTGGTTTACTAAACTCCTACAATGAGCAGTTCTTC. It encodes CASGLLNSYNEQFF.

This rearrangement joins TRBV7-9 to TRBJ1-2; TRBD1 might be the D (5 bases). The CDR3 extends over 14 amino acids. Germline CDR1 is SEHNR and CDR2 is FQNEAQ (reference sequence). V lost 0 bases and J lost 5, with 10 bases in between. The DNA for the CDR3 is TGTGCCAGCAGCTTAGCAGGGCAGGGATATGGCTACACCTTC. Residues: CASSLAGQGYGYTF.

The chain uses TRBV4-3 and TRBJ1-3; 7 bases align to TRBD1. The CDR3 runs 16 residues. The J segment lost 0 bases and the V segment lost 6 bases, leaving 8 bases of the junction unmatched. Germline V lookup: CDR1 LGHNA, CDR2 YSLEER. The CDR3 here is CASSGQAIFSGNTIYF. The CDR3 DNA sequence: TGCGCCAGCAGTGGACAGGCTATATTCTCTGGAAACACCATATATTTT.

The V gene is TRBV5-1, the J gene TRBJ2-3, with TRBD2 as a possible D gene (7 bases). V lost 4 bases and J 1 base, leaving 22 bases between the germline ends. The CDR3 consists of 18 residues. Germline lookup yields CDR1 SGHRS and CDR2 YFSETQ. The CDR3 nucleotides read TGCGCCAGCAGCCCTCTTAGGGGGGGGGTTCAGGGCACAGATACGCAGTATTTT. It translates to CASSPLRGGVQGTDTQYF.

The table lists this clone with a count of one. The chain is built from TRBV5-1 and TRBJ2-7; D may be TRBD2 (5 bases). The germline V gene encodes CDR1 SGHRS and CDR2 YFSETQ. V was pared by 4 bases and J by 7 bases, with 15 bases between. The CDR3 totals 13 residues. CDR3 protein: CASSAPGSREQYF. The CDR3 bases are TGCGCCAGCAGCGCACCGGGGTCTCGAGAGCAGTACTTC.

The chain uses TRBV5-1 and TRBJ2-7; D not certain. Germline CDR1 SGHRS, CDR2 YFSETQ. V was clipped by 4 bases and J by 0 bases, with 8 bases between them. This CDR3 has 13 residues. The CDR3 spells CASSPLSSYEQYF. The CDR3 DNA is TGCGCCAGCAGCCCCCTTTCCTCCTACGAGCAGTACTTC.

The chain is built from TRBV5-1 and TRBJ1-1; a possible D gene is TRBD1 (6 bases). V lost 3 bases, J lost 7 bases, and 19 bases lay in between. The CDR3 consists of 15 residues. CDR1 is SGHRS, CDR2 YFSETQ, per germline. DNA for the CDR3: TGCGCCAGCAGCTCGGCCGGGACACTTATGAATGAAGCTTTCTTT. Its translation is CASSSAGTLMNEAFF.

V usage is TRBV9 and J usage is TRBJ2-1; 7 bases are shared with TRBD2. This CDR3 contains 14 residues. Trimming at V came to 0 bases and at J to 7 bases, leaving 4 bases not matched to a gene. Germline assignment: CDR1 SGDLS and CDR2 YYNGEE. CDR3 DNA: TGTGCCAGCAGCGTAGTGGGTAGCGGGAATGAGCAGTTCTTC. Protein product: CASSVVGSGNEQFF.

The V and J genes are TRBV7-2 and TRBJ2-5, with D possibly matching TRBD1 (5 bases). Trimming removed 1 base from V and 3 bases from J, with 6 bases in between. The CDR3 length is 13 residues. In germline, CDR1 is SGHTA, CDR2 FQGNSA. The CDR3 is CASSLGQKETQYF. The CDR3 DNA follows: TGTGCCAGCAGCTTAGGACAGAAAGAGACCCAGTACTTC.

The chain has TRBV5-1 and TRBJ2-7; 14 nucleotides align to TRBD2. CDR3 size: 15 residues. The ends lost 4 bases at V and 4 bases at J; junction bases unmatched: 4. The germline V gene encodes CDR1 SGHRS and CDR2 YFSETQ. CDR3 nucleotides: TGCGCCAGCAGCCCGGGACTAGCGGGAGAGTACGAGCAGTACTTC. This translates into CASSPGLAGEYEQYF.

A word on this clone: At one end, the junction sequence differs from germline, possibly due to a read error. The V call is TRBV27, the J call TRBJ1-3; no clear D. CDR1 and CDR2 from the germline V gene are MNHEY and SMNVEV (reference sequence). The CDR3 has 13 amino acids. The CDR3, as DNA: TGTGCCAGCAGTTTATGGGCTGGAAGCACCATATATTTT. It translates to CASSLWAGSTIYF.

The table lists this clone with a count of one. The gene calls are TRBV7-3 and TRBJ2-3; 7 bases line up with TRBD1. V lost 5 bases to trimming and J lost 3 bases; unmatched junction nucleotides: 5. Germline CDR1 reads SGHTA; CDR2 reads FQGTGA. This CDR3 region has 14 residues. CDR3 loop: CASSPGQTTDTQYF. CDR3 DNA: TGTGCCAGCAGCCCGGGACAGACTACAGATACGCAGTATTTT.

The rearrangement uses TRBV7-9 and TRBJ1-1, with no clear D. The germline V and J ends were trimmed by 1 base and 11 bases, with 14 bases remaining between them. This CDR3 spans 13 amino acids. Germline V gene sequence: CDR1 SEHNR, CDR2 FQNEAQ (reference sequence). The CDR3 is CASSLVEGGEAFF. The CDR3 bases are TGTGCCAGCAGCTTAGTCGAGGGAGGTGAGGCTTTCTTT. Complete variable domain (other parts from reference TRBV7-9 and TRBJ1-1): DTGVSQNPRHKITKRGQNVTFRCDPISEHNRLYWYRQTLGQGPEFLTYFQNEAQLEKSRLLSDRFSAERPKGSFSTLEIQRTEQGDSAMYLCASSLVEGGEAFFGQGTRLTVV.

The gene calls are TRBV29-1 and TRBJ2-7, with 9 nucleotides matching TRBD1. From germline, CDR1 is SQVTM and CDR2 ANQGSEA. Unmatched junction bases numbered 9, after V lost 7 bases and J lost 2 bases. The CDR3 covers 14 residues. CDR3 loop: CSAEPGQGTYEQYF. The CDR3 DNA sequence: TGCAGCGCAGAACCGGGACAGGGTACCTACGAGCAGTACTTC.

The chain has TRBV5-1 and TRBJ2-7; TRBD1 might be the D (6 bases). Germline V gives CDR1 SGHRS, CDR2 YFSETQ. Trimming cost V 0 bases and J 3 bases, with 16 bases left between them. This CDR3 has 16 amino acids. CDR3 region: CASSLGRTVVGYEQYF. As DNA, the CDR3 is TGCGCCAGCAGCTTGGGGCGGACAGTGGTTGGCTACGAGCAGTACTTC.

The chain links TRBV7-8 to TRBJ2-1, with 12 bases aligning to TRBD2. The J segment lost 7 bases and the V segment lost 5 bases, leaving 6 bases of the junction unmatched. Germline V gene lookup returns CDR1 SGHVS and CDR2 FQNEAQ. This CDR3 contains 15 residues. CDR3 region: CASSPGLAGFNEQFF. The CDR3 region has the DNA TGTGCCAGCAGCCCGGGACTAGCGGGTTTTAATGAGCAGTTCTTC.

The chain joins TRBV3-1 (or the pseudogene TRBV3-2) to TRBJ2-2, with 8 nucleotides matching TRBD2. Germline V gene sequence: CDR1 LGHDT, CDR2 YNNKEL (reference sequence). The CDR3 loop spans 17 amino acids. Trimming took 1 base from V and 3 from J; bases not matched to a gene: 7. The CDR3 sequence is CASSQVYEAGDTGELFF. CDR3 in DNA: TGTGCCAGCAGCCAAGTCTATGAAGCGGGAGACACCGGGGAGCTGTTTTTT.

This chain uses TRBV19 with TRBJ1-5; D is perhaps TRBD1 (6 bases). This CDR3 spans 15 amino acids. Germline V CDR1 and CDR2: LNHDA, SQIVND (reference sequence). Trimming removed 4 bases at V and 0 bases at J, with 10 bases between. DNA for the CDR3: TGTGCCAGTAGTAATAACAGGGATAGCAATCAGCCCCAGCATTTT. Encoded protein: CASSNNRDSNQPQHF.

This clone was picked up one time. The CDR3 coding sequence is TGTGCCAGCAGTGATAGACAGGGAGGACAGCCCCAGCATTTT. Amino acid sequence: CASSDRQGGQPQHF. This sequence joins TRBV2 and TRBJ1-5; 7 bases align to TRBD1. Per germline, CDR1 SNHLY and CDR2 FYNNEI. J lost 7 bases, V lost 3 bases, and 6 bases had no gene match. CDR3 length equals 14 residues.

The chain links TRBV29-1 to TRBJ2-6, with D maybe TRBD2 (6 bases). The CDR3 runs 14 residues. Germline CDR1 reads SQVTM; CDR2 reads ANQGSEA. The V and J ends lost 6 bases and 2 bases respectively, with 11 bases between them. This CDR3 is CSVRTGAGANVLTF. The CDR3 DNA sequence: TGCAGCGTCCGCACGGGGGCTGGGGCCAACGTCCTGACTTTC.

The chain has TRBV24-1 and TRBJ1-1; the match to TRBD1 covers 7 bases. Germline V gene sequence: CDR1 KGHDR, CDR2 SFDVKD. This CDR3 contains 15 residues. V was pared by 2 bases and J by 4 bases, with 6 bases of the junction left unmatched. The CDR3 loop is CATSDYWGQITEAFF. The CDR3 DNA follows: TGTGCCACCAGTGATTACTGGGGACAGATCACTGAAGCTTTCTTT.